Presented here are 4 T cell receptor beta chains from one specimen sequenced in a study of T cell changes during pregnancy in multiple sclerosis. Clones were read by immunoSEQ multiplex PCR, and TCRdb kept only the in-frame ones, dropping some. The sample consists of around 75,000 clones, approximately 88% of them appearing once. The specimen comprised peripheral blood, sampled in the first trimester of pregnancy. All receptors come from a female donor in good health, enrolled as a control in a pregnancy study.

The chain uses TRBV9 and TRBJ1-1; D unclear. Trimming cost V 0 bases and J 4 bases, with 7 bases left between them. Germline V gene data show CDR1 as SGDLS and CDR2 as YYNGEE. CDR3 length: 13 amino acids. CDR3 nucleotide sequence: TGTGCCAGCAGCGTAGTTGGGAGCACTGAAGCTTTCTTT. Translated, it gives CASSVVGSTEAFF.

The rearrangement joins TRBV18 to TRBJ2-7; D is perhaps TRBD1 (5 bases). Trimming stripped 2 bases from V and 2 bases from J, with 13 bases between. In germline, CDR1 is KGHSH, CDR2 LQKENI. The CDR3 contains 15 residues. The CDR3 DNA reads as TGTGCCAGCTCACCAGGGGCAGGGCTAACCTACGAGCAGTACTTC. Its protein product is CASSPGAGLTYEQYF.

The rearrangement links TRBV5-4 to TRBJ1-2, with a possible D match to TRBD1 (6 bases). CDR1 is SGHNT, CDR2 YYREEE, per germline (reference sequence). The CDR3 is 14 amino acids. V lost 4 bases to trimming and J lost 4 bases, with 14 bases between them. CDR3 sequence (DNA): TGTGCCAGCAGCCGGGGGGCCCTCGGCTATGGCTACACCTTC. Its protein product is CASSRGALGYGYTF.

This chain connects TRBV12-5 to TRBJ1-2, with D possibly being TRBD1 (5 bases). CDR1 is LGHNT and CDR2 is FRNRAP in the germline V gene. CDR3 length: 13 amino acids. V was shortened by 5 bases and J by 4 bases, with 11 bases between the two germline ends. CDR3 protein: CASGDSTRYGYTF. The CDR3 nucleotides read TGTGCTAGTGGTGACAGCACGCGCTATGGCTACACCTTC.